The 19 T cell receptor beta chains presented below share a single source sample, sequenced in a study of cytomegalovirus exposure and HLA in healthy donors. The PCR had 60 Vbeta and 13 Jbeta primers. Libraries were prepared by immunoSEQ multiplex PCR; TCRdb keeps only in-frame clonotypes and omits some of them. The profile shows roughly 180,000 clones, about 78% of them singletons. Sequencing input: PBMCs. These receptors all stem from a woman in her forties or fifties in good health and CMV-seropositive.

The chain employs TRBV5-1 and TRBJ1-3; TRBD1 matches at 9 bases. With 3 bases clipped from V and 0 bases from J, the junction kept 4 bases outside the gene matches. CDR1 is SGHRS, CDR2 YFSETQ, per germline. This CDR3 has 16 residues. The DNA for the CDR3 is TGCGCCAGCAGCTGGACAGGGGCCGTCTCTGGAAACACCATATATTTT. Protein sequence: CASSWTGAVSGNTIYF.

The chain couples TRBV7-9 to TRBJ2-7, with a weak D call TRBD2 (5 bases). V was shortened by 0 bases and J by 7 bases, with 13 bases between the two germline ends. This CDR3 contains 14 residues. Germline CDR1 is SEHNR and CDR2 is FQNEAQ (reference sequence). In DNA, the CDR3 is TGTGCCAGCAGCTTAGCTTCCGGGGAGAGGGAGCAGTACTTC. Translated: CASSLASGEREQYF.

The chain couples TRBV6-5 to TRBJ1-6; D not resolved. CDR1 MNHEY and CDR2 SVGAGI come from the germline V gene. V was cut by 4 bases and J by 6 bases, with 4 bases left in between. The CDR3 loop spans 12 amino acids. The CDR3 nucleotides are TGTGCCAGCAGTTTCAGTAATTCACCCCTCCACTTT. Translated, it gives CASSFSNSPLHF.

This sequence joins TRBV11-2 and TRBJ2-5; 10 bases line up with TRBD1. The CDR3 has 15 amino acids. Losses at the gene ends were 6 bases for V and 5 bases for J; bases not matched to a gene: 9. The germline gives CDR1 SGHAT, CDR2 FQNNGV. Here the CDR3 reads CASRKRQGAQETQYF. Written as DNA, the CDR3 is TGTGCCAGCAGAAAAAGACAGGGGGCCCAGGAGACCCAGTACTTC.

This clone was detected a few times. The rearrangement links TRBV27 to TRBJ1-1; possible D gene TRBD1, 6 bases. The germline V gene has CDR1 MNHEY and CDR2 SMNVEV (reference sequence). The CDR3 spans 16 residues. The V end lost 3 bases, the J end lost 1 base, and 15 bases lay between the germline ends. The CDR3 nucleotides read TGTGCCAGCAGTTTTCTCAAGACAGGTTGGAACACTGAAGCTTTCTTT. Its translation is CASSFLKTGWNTEAFF.

The CDR3: CASSLQGGGEAFF. The CDR3 DNA reads as TGTGCCAGTAGTTTGCAGGGAGGAGGGGAAGCTTTCTTT. The chain has TRBV19 and TRBJ1-1, with D perhaps TRBD1 (5 bases). Trimming removed 5 bases from V and 8 bases from J, with 15 bases in between. The CDR3 is made up of 13 amino acids. Germline lookup yields CDR1 LNHDA and CDR2 SQIVND (reference sequence).

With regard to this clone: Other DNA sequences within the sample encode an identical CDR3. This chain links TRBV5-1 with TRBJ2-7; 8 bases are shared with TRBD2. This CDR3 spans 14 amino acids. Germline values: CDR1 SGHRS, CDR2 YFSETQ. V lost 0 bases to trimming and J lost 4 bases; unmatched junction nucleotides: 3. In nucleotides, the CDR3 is TGCGCCAGCAGCTTGGGTCCGGGGGGGTACGAGCAGTACTTC. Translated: CASSLGPGGYEQYF.

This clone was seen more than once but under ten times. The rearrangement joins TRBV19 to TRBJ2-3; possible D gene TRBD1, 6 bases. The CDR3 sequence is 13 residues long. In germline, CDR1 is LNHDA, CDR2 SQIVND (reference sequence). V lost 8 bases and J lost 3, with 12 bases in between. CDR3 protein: CASSAQGTDTQYF. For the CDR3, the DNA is TGTGCCAGTTCAGCACAGGGAACAGATACGCAGTATTTT.

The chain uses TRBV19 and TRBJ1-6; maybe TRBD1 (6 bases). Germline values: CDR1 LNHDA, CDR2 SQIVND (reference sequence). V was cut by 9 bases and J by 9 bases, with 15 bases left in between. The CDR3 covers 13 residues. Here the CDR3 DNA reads TGTGCCAGCCACAGGGAATCGGGTTCACCCCTCCACTTT. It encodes CASHRESGSPLHF.

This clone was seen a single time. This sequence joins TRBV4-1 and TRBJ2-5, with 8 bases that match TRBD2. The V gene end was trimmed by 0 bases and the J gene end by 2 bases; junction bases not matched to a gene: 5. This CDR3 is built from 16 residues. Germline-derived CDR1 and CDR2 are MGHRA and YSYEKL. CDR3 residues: CASSQDLGGGQETQYF. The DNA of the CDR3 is TGCGCCAGCAGCCAAGATCTCGGGGGGGGACAAGAGACCCAGTACTTC.

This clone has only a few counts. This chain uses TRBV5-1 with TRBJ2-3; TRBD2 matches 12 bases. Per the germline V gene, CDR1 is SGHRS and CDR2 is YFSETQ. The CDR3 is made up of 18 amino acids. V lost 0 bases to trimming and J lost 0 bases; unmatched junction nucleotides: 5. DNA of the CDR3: TGCGCCAGCAGCTTGGTACTAGCGGGGGGAACTAGCACAGATACGCAGTATTTT. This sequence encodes CASSLVLAGGTSTDTQYF.

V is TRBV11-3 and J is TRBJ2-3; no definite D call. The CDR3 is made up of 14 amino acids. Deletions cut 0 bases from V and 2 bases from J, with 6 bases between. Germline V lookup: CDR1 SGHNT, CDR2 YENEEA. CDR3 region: CASSLDPVTDTQYF. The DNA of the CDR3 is TGTGCCAGCAGCTTAGATCCAGTCACAGATACGCAGTATTTT.

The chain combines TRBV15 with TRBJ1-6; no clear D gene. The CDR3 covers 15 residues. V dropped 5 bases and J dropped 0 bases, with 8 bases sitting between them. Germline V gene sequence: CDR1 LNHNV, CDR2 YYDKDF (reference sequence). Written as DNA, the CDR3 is TGTGCCACCAGCCGCCGGGACTCCTATAATTCACCCCTCCACTTT. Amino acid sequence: CATSRRDSYNSPLHF.

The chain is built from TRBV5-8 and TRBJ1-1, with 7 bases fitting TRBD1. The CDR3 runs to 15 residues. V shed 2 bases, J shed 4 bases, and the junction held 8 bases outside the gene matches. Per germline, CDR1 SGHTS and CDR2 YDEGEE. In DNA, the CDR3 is TGTGCCAGCAGCTTTTCGCGACAGGGAGGCACTGAAGCTTTCTTT. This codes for CASSFSRQGGTEAFF. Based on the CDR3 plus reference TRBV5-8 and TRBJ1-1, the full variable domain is EAGVTQSPTHLIKTRGQQATLRCSPISGHTSVYWYQQALGLGLQFLLWYDEGEERNRGNFPPRFSGRQFPNYSSELNVNALELEDSALYLCASSFSRQGGTEAFFGQGTRLTVV.

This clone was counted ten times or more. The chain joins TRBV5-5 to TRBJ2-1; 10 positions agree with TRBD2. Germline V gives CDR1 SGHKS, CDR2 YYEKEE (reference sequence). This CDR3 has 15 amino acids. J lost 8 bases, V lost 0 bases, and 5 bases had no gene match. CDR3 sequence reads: CASSLVASGGDEQFF. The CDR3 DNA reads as TGTGCCAGCAGCTTGGTTGCTAGCGGGGGCGATGAGCAGTTCTTC.

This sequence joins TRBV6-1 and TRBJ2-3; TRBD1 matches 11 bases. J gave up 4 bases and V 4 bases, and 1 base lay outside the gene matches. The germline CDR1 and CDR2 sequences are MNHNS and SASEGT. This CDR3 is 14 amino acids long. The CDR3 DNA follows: TGTGCCAGCAGTGGGGGACAGGGGGCAGATACGCAGTATTTT. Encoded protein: CASSGGQGADTQYF.

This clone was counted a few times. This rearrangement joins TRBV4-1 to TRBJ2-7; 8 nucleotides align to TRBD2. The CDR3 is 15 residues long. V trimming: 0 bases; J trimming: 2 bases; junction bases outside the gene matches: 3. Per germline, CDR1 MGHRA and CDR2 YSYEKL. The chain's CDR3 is CASSQENGGAYEQYF. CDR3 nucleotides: TGCGCCAGCAGCCAAGAAAACGGGGGGGCCTACGAGCAGTACTTC.

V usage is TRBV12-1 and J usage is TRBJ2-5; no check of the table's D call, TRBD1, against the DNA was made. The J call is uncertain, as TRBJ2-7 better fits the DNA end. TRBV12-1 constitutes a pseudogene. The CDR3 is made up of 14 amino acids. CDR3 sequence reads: CASSIWDSSYEQYF. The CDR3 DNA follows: TGTGCCAGCAGTATATGGGACAGCTCCTACGAGCAGTACTTC.

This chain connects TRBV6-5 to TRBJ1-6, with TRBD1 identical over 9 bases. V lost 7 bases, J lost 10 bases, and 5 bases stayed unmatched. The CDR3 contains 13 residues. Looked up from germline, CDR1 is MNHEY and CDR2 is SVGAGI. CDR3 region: CASKRTGESPLHF. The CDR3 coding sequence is TGTGCCAGCAAAAGGACAGGGGAATCACCCCTCCACTTT.